The 11 T cell receptor beta chains below were found in one sample sequenced in a study of blood T cell repertoires in COVID-19. Sequenced by immunoSEQ multiplex PCR; TCRdb stores in-frame clones only, minus some. Of 70,000 to 95,000 clones in the sample, roughly 82% are singletons; the top ten hold 20% to 25%. The specimen sequenced was peripheral blood. All receptors come from a human donor in a cohort sampled during active COVID-19.

The chain employs TRBV2 and TRBJ2-2; 12 positions match TRBD2. The CDR3 is made up of 15 amino acids. V lost 6 bases to trimming and J lost 6 bases; unmatched junction nucleotides: 5. In germline, CDR1 is SNHLY, CDR2 FYNNEI. CDR3 amino acids: CASSYLAGGPGELFF. CDR3 in DNA: TGTGCCAGCAGCTATCTAGCGGGGGGGCCCGGGGAGCTGTTTTTT.

The chain has TRBV3-1 (or the pseudogene TRBV3-2) and TRBJ2-3, with D possibly TRBD1 on 5 matching bases. Per germline, CDR1 LGHDT and CDR2 YNNKEL (reference sequence). The CDR3 is made up of 16 amino acids. V was cut by 0 bases and J by 4 bases, with 14 bases left in between. CDR3 protein: CASSQDRPSGPDTQYF. The CDR3 DNA sequence: TGTGCCAGCAGCCAAGACCGCCCCTCAGGGCCAGATACGCAGTATTTT.

This sequence joins TRBV19 and TRBJ1-3; TRBD1 matches 8 bases. The ends lost 6 bases at V and 0 bases at J; junction bases unmatched: 10. Per germline, CDR1 LNHDA and CDR2 SQIVND (reference sequence). The CDR3 is 17 amino acids. The CDR3 loop is CASSPGTGPSSGNTIYF. CDR3 nucleotides: TGTGCCAGTAGCCCCGGGACAGGACCGAGCTCTGGAAACACCATATATTTT.

The V gene is TRBV20-1, the J gene TRBJ1-1; a weak D match, TRBD1 (5 bases). V lost 1 base to trimming and J lost 10 bases, with 10 bases between them. CDR1 is DFQATT, CDR2 SNEGSKA, per germline (reference sequence). CDR3 length: 11 residues. The CDR3 sequence is CSARGPGGAFF. CDR3 nucleotides: TGCAGTGCTAGAGGCCCCGGGGGAGCTTTCTTT.

The V gene is TRBV5-6, the J gene TRBJ1-1; D ambiguous. The ends were cut back, 1 base at V and 2 bases at J, with 15 bases in the middle. The germline V gene has CDR1 SGHDT and CDR2 YYEEEE. The CDR3 covers 16 residues. Here the CDR3 reads CASSLSPEAHNTEAFF. As DNA, the CDR3 is TGTGCCAGCAGCTTGTCCCCCGAAGCCCACAACACTGAAGCTTTCTTT.

As DNA, the CDR3 is TGCGCCAGCAGCTTGGGGACAGACTACGAGCAGTACTTC. Protein sequence: CASSLGTDYEQYF. The chain joins TRBV5-1 to TRBJ2-7; D might be TRBD1 (6 bases). Looked up from germline, CDR1 is SGHRS and CDR2 is YFSETQ. There are 13 residues in the CDR3. Trimming removed 0 bases from V and 3 bases from J, with 7 bases in between.

The chain carries TRBV25-1 and TRBJ2-5, with 7 positions matching TRBD2. CDR3 size: 14 residues. V trimming: 3 bases; J trimming: 0 bases; junction bases outside the gene matches: 1. CDR1 MGHDK and CDR2 SYGVNS come from the germline V gene. CDR3 in DNA: TGTGCCAGCAGTGAGGGAGGGAACCAAGAGACCCAGTACTTC. Its protein product is CASSEGGNQETQYF.

This clone has only a few counts. V is TRBV7-8 and J is TRBJ1-5; the D is unclear. Germline V gene sequence: CDR1 SGHVS, CDR2 FQNEAQ. The CDR3 length is 17 residues. Trimming cost V 3 bases and J 0 bases, with 15 bases left between them. The CDR3 nucleotides read TGTGCCAGCAGCTTTTTCCCTCCAGGATATAGCAATCAGCCCCAGCATTTT. Translated, it gives CASSFFPPGYSNQPQHF. Using reference TRBV7-8 and TRBJ1-5 for the parts outside the CDR3, the full variable domain is GAGVSQSPRYKVAKRGQDVALRCDPISGHVSLFWYQQALGQGPEFLTYFQNEAQLDKSGLPSDRFFAERPEGSVSTLKIQRTQQEDSAVYLCASSFFPPGYSNQPQHFGDGTRLSIL.

The CDR3 loop reads CASLSQVNSNQPQHF. CDR3 sequence (DNA): TGCGCCAGCCTCTCACAGGTTAATAGCAATCAGCCCCAGCATTTT. The chain has TRBV4-1 and TRBJ1-5, with a weak D call TRBD1 (5 bases). V lost 8 bases to trimming and J lost 0 bases, with 14 bases between them. The CDR3 spans 15 residues. Germline CDR1 reads MGHRA; CDR2 reads YSYEKL.

This chain connects TRBV27 to TRBJ1-2; 11 bases map to TRBD1. V was pared by 5 bases and J by 1 base, with 6 bases of the junction left unmatched. The CDR3 loop spans 16 amino acids. Germline lookup yields CDR1 MNHEY and CDR2 SMNVEV (reference sequence). The CDR3 loop is CASSRGQGAVNYGYTF. In nucleotides, the CDR3 is TGTGCCAGCAGTAGAGGACAGGGGGCCGTTAACTATGGCTACACCTTC.

The V gene is TRBV4-2, the J gene TRBJ2-1; the D gene is possibly TRBD2 (5 bases). CDR3 length: 15 amino acids. Germline V CDR1 and CDR2: LGHNA, YNFKEQ. Trimming removed 1 base from V and 0 bases from J, with 7 bases in between. In DNA form, the CDR3 reads TGTGCCAGCAGCCAAGCGGGAAGCTCCTACAATGAGCAGTTCTTC. It specifies CASSQAGSSYNEQFF.